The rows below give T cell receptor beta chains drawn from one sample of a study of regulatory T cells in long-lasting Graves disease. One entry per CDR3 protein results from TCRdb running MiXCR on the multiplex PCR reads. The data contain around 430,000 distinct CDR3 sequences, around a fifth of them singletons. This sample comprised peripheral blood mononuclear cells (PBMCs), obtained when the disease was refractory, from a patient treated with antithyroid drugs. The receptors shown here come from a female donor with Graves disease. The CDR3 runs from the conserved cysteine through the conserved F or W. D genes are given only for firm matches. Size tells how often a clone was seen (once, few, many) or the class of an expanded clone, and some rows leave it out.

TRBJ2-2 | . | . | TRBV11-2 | TGTGCCAGCAGCCCTGGAATAGGCACCGGGGAGCTGTTTTTT | CASSPGIGTGELFF
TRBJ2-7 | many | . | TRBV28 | TGTGCCAGCAGTCCACGGACAGACGAGCAGTACTTC | CASSPRTDEQYF
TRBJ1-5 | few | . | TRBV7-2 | TGTGCCAGCAGCCCACCCACGGCCGGGATGGAGCCCCAGCATTTT | CASSPPTAGMEPQHF
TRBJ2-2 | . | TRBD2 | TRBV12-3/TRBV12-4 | TGTGCCAGCAGCATTCTAGCGGGGCCAGACACCGGGGAGCTGTTTTTT | CASSILAGPDTGELFF
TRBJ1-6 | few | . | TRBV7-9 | TGTGCCAGCAGCTTAAGTGTGGGCTCACCCCTCCACTTT | CASSLSVGSPLHF
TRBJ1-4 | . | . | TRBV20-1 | TGCAGTGCTGGAGGGGCGGGGAATGAAAAACTGTTTTTT | CSAGGAGNEKLFF
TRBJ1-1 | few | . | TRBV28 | TGTGCCACCGGGACCTACACTGAAGCTTTCTTT | CATGTYTEAFF
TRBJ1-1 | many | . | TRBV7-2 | TGTGCCAGCAGCTTTGGACGGCTCACTGAAGCTTTCTTT | CASSFGRLTEAFF
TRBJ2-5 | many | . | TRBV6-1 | TGTGCCAGCGGCGGGATAGGAGAGACCCAGTACTTC | CASGGIGETQYF
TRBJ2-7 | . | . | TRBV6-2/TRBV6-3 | TGTGCCAGCAGGTCCGAGGGGGGACCCTACTCCTACGAGCAGTACTTC | CASRSEGGPYSYEQYF
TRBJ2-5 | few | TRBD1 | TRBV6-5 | TGTGCCAGCAGTTACTCGGTCGGGGACAGCGAAGAGACCCAGTACTTC | CASSYSVGDSEETQYF
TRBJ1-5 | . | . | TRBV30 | TGTGCCTGGAGTCCGTGGGGGGGAGGGCAGCCCCAGCATTTT | CAWSPWGGGQPQHF
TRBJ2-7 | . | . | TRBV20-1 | TGCAGTGCAATCAGTCCAGACGTCAACGAGCAGTACTTC | CSAISPDVNEQYF
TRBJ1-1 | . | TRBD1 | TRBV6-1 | TGTGCCAGCCAACAGGGGTTGAACACTGAAGCTTTCTTT | CASQQGLNTEAFF
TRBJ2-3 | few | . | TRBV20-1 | TGCAGTGCTAGAGACTCAGGAACGGGGAGGACAGATACGCAGTATTTT | CSARDSGTGRTDTQYF
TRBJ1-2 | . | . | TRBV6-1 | TGTGCCAGCGGTGAGGGCTACTATGGCTACACCTTC | CASGEGYYGYTF
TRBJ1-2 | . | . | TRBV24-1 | TGTGCCACCAGTGGTTACAGGGACTATGGCTACACCTTC | CATSGYRDYGYTF
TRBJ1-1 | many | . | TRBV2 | TGTGCCAGAGCCTGGTTGGGAGGGTGGACTGAAGCTTTCTTT | CARAWLGGWTEAFF
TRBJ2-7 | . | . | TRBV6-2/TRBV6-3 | TGTGCCAGCAGTCCCCTTGGGGTGTACGAATTTGAGGGGGAGGCGAACGAGCAGTACTTC | CASSPLGVYEFEGEANEQYF
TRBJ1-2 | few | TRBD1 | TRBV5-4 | TGTGCCAGCAGTTCCGGACAGGGCGGGTATGGCTACACCTTC | CASSSGQGGYGYTF
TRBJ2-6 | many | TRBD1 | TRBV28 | TGTGCCAGCAGATCTGACAGGGACGGGGCCAACGTCCTGACTTTC | CASRSDRDGANVLTF
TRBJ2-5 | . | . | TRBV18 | TGTGCCAGCTCACCGCAGAACTCCCAAGAGACCCAGTACTTC | CASSPQNSQETQYF
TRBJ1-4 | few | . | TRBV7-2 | TGTGCCAGCAGCTTAGAGTTGTGGGTTTCCACTAATGAAAAACTGTTTTTT | CASSLELWVSTNEKLFF
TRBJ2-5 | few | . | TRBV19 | TGTGCCAGTAGTATTGCGTCAGGATACCAAGAGACCCAGTACTTC | CASSIASGYQETQYF
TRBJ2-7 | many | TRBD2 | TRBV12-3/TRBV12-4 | TGTGCCAGCAGTTTTGGGCTAGCGGGAGCCGAGCAGTACTTC | CASSFGLAGAEQYF
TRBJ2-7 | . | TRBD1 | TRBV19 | TGTGCCAGTAGTATATGGGGACAGGGTGTAAGGGACGAGCAGTACTTC | CASSIWGQGVRDEQYF
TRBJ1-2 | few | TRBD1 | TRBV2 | TGTGCCAGCAGGGGGGGGACAGGGGTAAACCGGTACACCTTC | CASRGGTGVNRYTF
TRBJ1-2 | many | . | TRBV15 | TGTGCCACCAGCACAGGGGTAGGGAACTATGGCTACACCTTC | CATSTGVGNYGYTF
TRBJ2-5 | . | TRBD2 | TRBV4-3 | TGCGCCAGCAGCCAAGATACAGCGGGAGATGAGACCCAGTACTTC | CASSQDTAGDETQYF
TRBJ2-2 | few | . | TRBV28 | TGTGCCAGCAGTTTAAATGCGGGGCGTCGGGGCACCGGGGAGCTGTTTTTT | CASSLNAGRRGTGELFF
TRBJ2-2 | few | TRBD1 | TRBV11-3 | TGTGCCAGCAGCTCCGGGACAGCTCGAAACACCGGGGAGCTGTTTTTT | CASSSGTARNTGELFF
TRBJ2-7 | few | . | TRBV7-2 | TGTGCCAGCAGCTTGGTAGTAGGCTACGAGCAGTACTTC | CASSLVVGYEQYF
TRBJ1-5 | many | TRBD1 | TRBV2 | TGTGCCAGCAGTGAGCCAGGGGGCTATCAGCCCCAGCATTTT | CASSEPGGYQPQHF